This T cell receptor (beta chain) was sequenced in a study of blood T cell repertoires in COVID-19. For the study at large: Sources were T cells, B-cell-depleted T cells, or PBMCs; the material itself was cDNA or gDNA.

V shed 1 base and J shed 6 bases, with 7 bases lying between them. The germline CDR1 and CDR2 sequences are SGHNT and YYREEE (reference sequence). CDR3 length: 13 amino acids. Authors' processing steps: Using reference gene primer amplification, nucleated cell counts were estimated. Only in-frame clones appear in the TCRdb table, and some are missing; sequencing was by immunoSEQ multiplex PCR. Clone size and V and J calls were adopted from that table, with D and trimming inferred from the DNA. The table has fewer than 45,000 clones, 90% seen once. This clonotype originated in a man aged 55 to 69 with active or convalescent COVID-19. This sequence joins TRBV5-4 and TRBJ2-2; the D gene is possibly TRBD1 (5 bases). Specimen: peripheral blood. The CDR3 spells CASSLWGPGELFF. CDR3 coding DNA: TGTGCCAGCAGCTTGTGGGGCCCCGGGGAGCTGTTTTTT.